This T cell receptor (beta chain) was captured in a study of T cell responses to AZD1222 COVID-19 vaccine. For the study at large: Second doses at about 4 or about 12 weeks were pooled. Study observations and caveats: Donors in the cohort were predominantly white British and more often female, and clonal diversity was possibly underestimated.

Data came from immunoSEQ multiplex PCR; TCRdb stores just in-frame clones and leaves some out. In the table there are 110,000 or so clones, 87% of which are singletons. Trimming took 0 bases from V and 4 from J, leaving 10 bases between them. The CDR3 covers 15 residues. The germline gives CDR1 LGHNA, CDR2 YSLEER. A remark on this clone: Its target is unknown.

The chain recombines TRBV4-3 with TRBJ1-5; possibly TRBD1 for D (6 bases). Material: peripheral blood, obtained on day 0 of AZD1222 vaccination. The receptor comes from an adult in good health. CDR3 coding DNA: TGCGCCAGCAGCCAAGAAGACAGGACTAATCAGCCCCAGCATTTT. Its protein is CASSQEDRTNQPQHF.